Listed below are T cell receptor beta chains from one sample, sequenced in a study of T cells after yellow fever vaccination. MiXCR was run by TCRdb on the 5' RACE reads, yielding one entry per CDR3 protein. This table has about 220,000 distinct CDR3 sequences, more than 6.5% appearing once. Sequences were derived from CD4+ T cells sorted from PBMCs, sampled on the day of the yellow fever booster vaccination. Every receptor here comes from a young man who received the YFV17D yellow fever vaccine. CDR3s include the opening cysteine and the closing phenylalanine or tryptophan. A D gene is named only where the DNA matches it firmly. Rows give clone size only sometimes, using once, few, many, or a class for an expanded clone.

v_gene	d_gene	abundance	j_gene	len	CDR3aa	CDR3nt
TRBV7-2	.	many	TRBJ2-7	13	CASSPDGFYEQYF	TGTGCCAGCAGCCCCGACGGATTCTACGAGCAGTACTTC
TRBV29-1	.	few	TRBJ2-7	11	CSVAVADEQYF	TGCAGCGTTGCTGTGGCGGACGAGCAGTACTTC
TRBV29-1	.	.	TRBJ1-5	13	CSASDGSNQPQHF	TGCAGCGCGTCAGACGGCAGCAATCAGCCCCAGCATTTT
TRBV29-1	.	.	TRBJ2-1	11	CSPGLANEQFF	TGCAGCCCAGGGTTGGCCAATGAGCAGTTCTTC
TRBV28	.	few	TRBJ2-3	14	CASSFGAGSFGGYF	.
TRBV7-2	.	.	TRBJ2-3	12	CASSAQLETQYF	TGTGCCAGCAGCGCTCAACTAGAAACGCAGTATTTT
TRBV5-6	.	once	TRBJ2-1	11	CTSQRDNEQFF	TGTACCAGCCAACGAGACAATGAGCAGTTCTTC
TRBV6-5	TRBD1	.	TRBJ1-1	15	CASSNRQGKNTEAFF	TGTGCCAGCAGTAACCGACAGGGTAAGAACACTGAAGCTTTCTTT
TRBV27	TRBD2	few	TRBJ2-3	13	CASSPREDATQYF	TGTGCCAGCAGTCCCCGGGAGGACGCGACGCAGTATTTT
TRBV27	.	.	TRBJ1-1	13	CASSLKGLTEAFF	TGTGCCAGCAGTTTAAAAGGGCTCACTGAAGCTTTCTTT
TRBV7-2	.	many	TRBJ2-1	12	CASSFPAIEQFF	TGTGCCAGCAGCTTTCCGGCGATAGAGCAGTTCTTC
TRBV7-2	TRBD2	few	TRBJ2-7	16	CASSLSGLAGGPEQYF	TGTGCCAGCAGCTTATCGGGGCTAGCGGGAGGGCCCGAGCAGTACTTC
TRBV20-1	.	few	TRBJ2-3	11	CSADRSDTQYF	TGCAGTGCGGACAGATCTGATACGCAGTATTTT
TRBV28	.	.	TRBJ1-2	12	CATETESYGYTF	TGTGCCACAGAAACAGAGTCCTATGGCTACACCTTC
TRBV5-1	TRBD2	many	TRBJ2-3	17	CASFREAGLAARDTQYF	TGCGCCAGCTTCCGAGAGGCGGGACTAGCAGCCCGAGATACGCAGTATTTT
TRBV5-4	TRBD2	.	TRBJ2-7	16	CASSRVTSGRRGEQYF	TGTGCCAGCAGCAGGGTGACTAGCGGGAGGCGGGGGGAGCAGTACTTC
TRBV29-1	TRBD2	.	TRBJ2-7	14	CSVLAGVNSYEQYF	TGCAGCGTACTAGCGGGCGTAAACTCCTACGAGCAGTACTTC
TRBV7-2	.	many	TRBJ2-1	16	CASSLFRGRTENEQFF	TGTGCCAGCAGCTTATTCCGGGGTAGGACTGAGAATGAGCAGTTCTTC
TRBV18	.	few	TRBJ2-7	13	CASSPRTAYEQYF	TGTGCCAGCTCACCACGGACAGCTTACGAGCAGTACTTC
TRBV24-1	.	once	TRBJ1-5	14	CATGTGIPNQPQHF	TGTGCCACGGGAACAGGGATTCCCAATCAGCCCCAGCATTTT
TRBV10-3	.	.	TRBJ2-2	15	CAISESNGDTGELFF	TGTGCCATCAGTGAGTCGAATGGGGACACCGGGGAGCTGTTTTTT
TRBV19	TRBD1	.	TRBJ2-2	14	CASSLTGANGELFF	TGTGCCAGTAGTCTGACAGGGGCTAACGGGGAGCTGTTTTTT
TRBV9	TRBD1	many	TRBJ2-7	15	CASSDGQGGTYEQYF	TGTGCCAGCAGCGACGGACAGGGGGGTACCTACGAGCAGTACTTC
TRBV5-5	.	many	TRBJ2-7	14	CASSPRRDAYEQYF	TGTGCCAGCAGCCCCAGGCGGGACGCCTACGAGCAGTACTTC
TRBV6-2/TRBV6-3	TRBD1	.	TRBJ2-1	15	CASSHLPGQSNEQFF	TGTGCCAGCAGTCACCTGCCGGGACAGTCTAATGAGCAGTTCTTC
TRBV7-2	.	many	TRBJ2-5	15	CASSLDPRSQETQYF	TGTGCCAGCAGCTTAGATCCCCGGAGCCAAGAGACCCAGTACTTC
TRBV20-1	.	.	TRBJ2-3	13	CSARDSVADTQYF	TGCAGTGCTAGAGATAGCGTCGCAGATACGCAGTATTTT
TRBV7-2	.	few	TRBJ2-2	13	CASSPVWAGELFF	TGTGCCAGCAGCCCCGTCTGGGCCGGGGAGCTGTTTTTT
TRBV7-3	TRBD1	few	TRBJ2-1	13	CASSITGDNEQFF	TGTGCCAGCAGCATTACAGGGGACAATGAGCAGTTCTTC
TRBV7-2	.	.	TRBJ2-7	14	CASSSLMGRVEQYF	TGTGCCAGCAGCTCCCTGATGGGGCGAGTGGAGCAGTACTTC
TRBV6-5	.	few	TRBJ2-5	10	CAREWDAQYF	TGTGCCAGGGAGTGGGACGCCCAGTACTTC
TRBV18	.	many	TRBJ2-7	13	CASRSAGVYEQYF	TGTGCCAGTCGGTCAGCGGGTGTCTACGAGCAGTACTTC
TRBV29-1	TRBD1	many	TRBJ2-7	12	CSVGQGSHEQYF	TGCAGCGTCGGACAGGGGAGCCACGAGCAGTACTTC
TRBV5-8	.	.	TRBJ2-2	15	CASSLLGGNTGELFF	TGTGCCAGCAGCCTCTTGGGCGGGAACACCGGGGAGCTGTTTTTT
TRBV5-1	TRBD1	many	TRBJ2-7	15	CASSPGTGGLYEQYF	TGCGCCAGCAGCCCGGGGACAGGGGGACTCTACGAGCAGTACTTC
TRBV11-2	TRBD2	few	TRBJ2-1	16	CASSQTGTSAYNEQFF	TGTGCCAGCAGCCAAACCGGGACTAGTGCCTACAATGAGCAGTTCTTC
TRBV19	TRBD2	few	TRBJ2-1	16	CASQTSGRLPGNEQFF	TGTGCCAGTCAGACTAGCGGGAGGCTCCCGGGCAATGAGCAGTTCTTC
TRBV5-1	TRBD1	few	TRBJ2-2	15	CASSLGTGATGELFF	TGCGCCAGCAGCTTGGGGACAGGGGCCACCGGGGAGCTGTTTTTT
TRBV2	TRBD2	many	TRBJ2-7	14	CASTGLAGVHEQYF	TGTGCCAGCACCGGACTAGCGGGAGTTCACGAGCAGTACTTC
TRBV5-1	TRBD2	.	TRBJ2-3	14	CASSRTSGRDTQYF	TGCGCCAGCAGCCGAACTAGCGGGAGGGATACGCAGTATTTT
TRBV7-8	TRBD2	.	TRBJ2-7	16	CASSLYVAGGWYEQYF	TGTGCCAGCAGCTTATACGTTGCGGGGGGTTGGTACGAGCAGTACTTC
TRBV11-2	TRBD1	.	TRBJ2-2	14	CASSPRQGPGELFF	TGTGCCAGCAGCCCCAGACAGGGGCCCGGGGAGCTGTTTTTT
TRBV5-1	TRBD1	many	TRBJ1-1	14	CASSLLGTGIEAFF	TGCGCCAGCAGCTTACTTGGGACAGGGATCGAAGCTTTCTTT
TRBV7-2	.	few	TRBJ2-2	14	CASKPRPFTGELFF	TGTGCCAGCAAACCCCGACCATTTACCGGGGAGCTGTTTTTT
TRBV9	.	many	TRBJ1-3	16	CASSVGLGSSGNTIYF	TGTGCCAGCAGCGTAGGTCTGGGATCCTCTGGAAACACCATATATTTT
TRBV7-2	TRBD2	few	TRBJ2-3	16	CASSLRLAVVTDTQYF	TGTGCCAGCAGCTTACGACTAGCGGTCGTCACAGATACGCAGTATTTT
TRBV18	.	many	TRBJ2-7	17	CASSPGLSGLLLVEQYF	TGTGCCAGCTCCCCCGGCTTATCGGGACTTTTACTTGTAGAGCAGTACTTC
TRBV5-4	.	.	TRBJ2-1	14	CASNRRDTYNEQFF	TGTGCCAGCAACCGCCGGGACACCTACAATGAGCAGTTCTTC
TRBV6-5	.	many	TRBJ2-5	14	CASSYSTSMETQYF	TGTGCCAGCAGTTACTCCACTAGTATGGAGACCCAGTACTTC
TRBV20-1	TRBD2	many	TRBJ2-7	14	CSARRTSGGGEQYF	TGCAGTGCTCGGAGGACTAGCGGGGGAGGGGAGCAGTACTTC
TRBV5-1	TRBD2	.	TRBJ2-3	16	CDSSSYTSGPTDTQYF	TGCGACAGCAGCTCATACACTAGCGGCCCAACAGATACGCAGTATTTT
TRBV18	.	many	TRBJ1-2	14	CASSPSTANYGYTF	TGTGCCAGCTCACCTTCGACAGCGAACTATGGCTACACCTTC